Sequencing of this TCR beta chain was carried out in a study of OX40 agonist ivuxolimab in advanced cancers. Across the study: The drug used for patients, ivuxolimab, was an agonistic anti-OX40 (CD134) antibody.

Study findings and constraints: Expanded clones were, on average, more numerous among CD8+ T cells than CD4+.

The germline CDR1 and CDR2 sequences are LGHNT and FRNRAP. CDR3 length equals 12 residues. Trimming cost V 5 bases and J 2 bases, with 3 bases left between them. Autoimmune disease history or systemic immunosuppression barred patients. The repertoire was sequenced with immunoSEQ multiplex PCR; TCRdb's copy has only in-frame clones and lacks some. The table has 30,000 to 35,000 clones, around four fifths seen once. Comments on this clone: Antigen unknown.

This TCR derives from an adult with an advanced solid tumor such as melanoma, head and neck, liver or kidney cancer. The V and J genes are TRBV12-5 and TRBJ2-2; D is ambiguous. The material sequenced was CD4+ or CD8+ T cells sorted from blood, taken in a trial of the OX40 agonist ivuxolimab. The CDR3 reads CASGANTGELFF. Written as DNA, the CDR3 is TGTGCTAGTGGTGCAAACACCGGGGAGCTGTTTTTT.